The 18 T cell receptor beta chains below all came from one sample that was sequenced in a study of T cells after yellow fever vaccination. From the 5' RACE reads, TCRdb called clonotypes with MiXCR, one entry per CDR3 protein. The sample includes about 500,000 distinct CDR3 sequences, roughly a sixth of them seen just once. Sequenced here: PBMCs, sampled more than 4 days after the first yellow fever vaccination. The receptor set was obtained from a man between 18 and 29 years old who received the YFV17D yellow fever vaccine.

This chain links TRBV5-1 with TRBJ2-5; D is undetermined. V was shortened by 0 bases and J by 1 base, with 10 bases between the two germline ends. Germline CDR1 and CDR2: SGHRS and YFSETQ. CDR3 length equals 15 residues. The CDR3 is CASSLASNVQETQYF. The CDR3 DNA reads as TGCGCCAGCAGCTTGGCCTCGAATGTCCAAGAGACCCAGTACTTC.

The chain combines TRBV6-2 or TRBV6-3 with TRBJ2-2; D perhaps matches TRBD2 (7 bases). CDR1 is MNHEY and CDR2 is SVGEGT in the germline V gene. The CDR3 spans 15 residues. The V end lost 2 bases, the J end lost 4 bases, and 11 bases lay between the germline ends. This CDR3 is CASSYKGGPTGELFF. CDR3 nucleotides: TGTGCCAGCAGTTACAAGGGGGGGCCCACCGGGGAGCTGTTTTTT.

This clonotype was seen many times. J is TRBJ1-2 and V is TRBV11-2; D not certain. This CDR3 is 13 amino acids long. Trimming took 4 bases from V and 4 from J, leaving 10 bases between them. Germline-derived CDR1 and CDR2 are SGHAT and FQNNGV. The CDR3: CASSSAAIYGYTF. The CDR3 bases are TGTGCCAGCAGCTCAGCGGCGATCTATGGCTACACCTTC.

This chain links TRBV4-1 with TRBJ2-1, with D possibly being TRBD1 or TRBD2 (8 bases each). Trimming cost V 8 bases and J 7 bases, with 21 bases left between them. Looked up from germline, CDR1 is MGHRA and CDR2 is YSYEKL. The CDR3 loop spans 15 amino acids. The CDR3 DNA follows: TGCGCCAGCCGCGGGGGGCAGGGGGCGATGAATGAGCAGTTCTTC. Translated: CASRGGQGAMNEQFF.

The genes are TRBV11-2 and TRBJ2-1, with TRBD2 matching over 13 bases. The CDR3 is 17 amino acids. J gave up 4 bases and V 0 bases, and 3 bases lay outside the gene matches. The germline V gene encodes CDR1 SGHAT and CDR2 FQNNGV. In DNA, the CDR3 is TGTGCCAGCAGCTTAGAGTTGGGACTAGCGGGGTACAATGAGCAGTTCTTC. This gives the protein CASSLELGLAGYNEQFF.

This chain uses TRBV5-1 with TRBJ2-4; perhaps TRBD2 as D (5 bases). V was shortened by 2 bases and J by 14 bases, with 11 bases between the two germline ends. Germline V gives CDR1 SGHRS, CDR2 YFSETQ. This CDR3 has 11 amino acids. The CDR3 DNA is TGCGCCAGCAGCTTAGAGGGCGATGAGTACTTC. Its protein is CASSLEGDEYF.

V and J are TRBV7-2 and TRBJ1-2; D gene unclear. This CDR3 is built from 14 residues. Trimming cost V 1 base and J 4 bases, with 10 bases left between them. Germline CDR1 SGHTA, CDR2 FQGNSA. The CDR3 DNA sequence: TGTGCCAGCAGCTTAGGATCCGTAGCCTATGGCTACACCTTC. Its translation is CASSLGSVAYGYTF.

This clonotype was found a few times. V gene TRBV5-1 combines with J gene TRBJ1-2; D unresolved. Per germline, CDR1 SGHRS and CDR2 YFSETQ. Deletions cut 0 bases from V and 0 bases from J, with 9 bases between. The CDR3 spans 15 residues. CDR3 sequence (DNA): TGCGCCAGCAGCTTGGGCGGATTAACTAACTATGGCTACACCTTC. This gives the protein CASSLGGLTNYGYTF.

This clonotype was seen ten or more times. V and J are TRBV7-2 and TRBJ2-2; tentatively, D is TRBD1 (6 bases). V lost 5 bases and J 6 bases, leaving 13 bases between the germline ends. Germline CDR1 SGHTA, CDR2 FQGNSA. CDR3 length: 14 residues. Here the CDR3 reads CASSPDSRAGELFF. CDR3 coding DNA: TGTGCCAGCAGCCCGGACAGTAGGGCCGGGGAGCTGTTTTTT. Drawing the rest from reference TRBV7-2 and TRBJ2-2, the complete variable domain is GAGVSQSPSNKVTEKGKDVELRCDPISGHTALYWYRQSLGQGLEFLIYFQGNSAPDKSGLPSDRFSAERTGGSVSTLTIQRTQQEDSAVYLCASSPDSRAGELFFGEGSRLTVL.

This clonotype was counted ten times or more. CDR3: CASSLVETGISPLHF. The CDR3 DNA is TGCGCCAGCAGCTTGGTGGAGACAGGGATTTCCCCCCTCCACTTT. V and J are TRBV5-1 and TRBJ1-6; 7 bases agree with TRBD1. Germline V gives CDR1 SGHRS, CDR2 YFSETQ. V lost 0 bases and J lost 13; bases outside the gene matches: 10. CDR3 length equals 15 residues.

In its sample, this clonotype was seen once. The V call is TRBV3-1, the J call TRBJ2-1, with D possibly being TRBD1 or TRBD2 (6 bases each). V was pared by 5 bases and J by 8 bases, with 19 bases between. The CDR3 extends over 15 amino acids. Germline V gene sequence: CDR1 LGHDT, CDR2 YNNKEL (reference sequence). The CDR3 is CASSAQGHREDEQFF. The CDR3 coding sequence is TGTGCCAGCAGCGCCCAGGGCCACAGGGAGGATGAGCAGTTCTTC.

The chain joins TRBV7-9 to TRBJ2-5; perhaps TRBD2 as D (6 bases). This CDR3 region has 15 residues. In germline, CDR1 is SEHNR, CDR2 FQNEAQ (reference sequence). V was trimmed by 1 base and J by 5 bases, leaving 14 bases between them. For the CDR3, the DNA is TGTGCCAGCAGCTTAGTAGGGGCCCGGGGGGAGACCCAGTACTTC. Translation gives CASSLVGARGETQYF.

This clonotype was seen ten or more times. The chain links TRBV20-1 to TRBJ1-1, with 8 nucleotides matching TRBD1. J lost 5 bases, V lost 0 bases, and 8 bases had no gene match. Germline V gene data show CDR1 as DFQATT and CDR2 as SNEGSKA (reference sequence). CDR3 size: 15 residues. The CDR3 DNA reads TGCAGTGCTAGAGATCCCGGACAGGGAGGAACTGAAGCTTTCTTT. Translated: CSARDPGQGGTEAFF.

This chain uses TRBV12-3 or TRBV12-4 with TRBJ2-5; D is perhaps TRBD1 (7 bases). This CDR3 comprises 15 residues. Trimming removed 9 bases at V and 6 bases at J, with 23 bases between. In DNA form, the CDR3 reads TGTGCCAGTAGTACATCCGACAGGGAGGTAAAGACCCAGTACTTC. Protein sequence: CASSTSDREVKTQYF.

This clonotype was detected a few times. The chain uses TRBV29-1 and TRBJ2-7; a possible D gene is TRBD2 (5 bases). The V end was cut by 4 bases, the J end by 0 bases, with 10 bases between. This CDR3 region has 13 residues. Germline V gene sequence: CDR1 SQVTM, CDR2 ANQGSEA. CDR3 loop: CSVVGESSYEQYF. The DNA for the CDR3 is TGCAGCGTTGTCGGGGAGAGCTCCTACGAGCAGTACTTC.

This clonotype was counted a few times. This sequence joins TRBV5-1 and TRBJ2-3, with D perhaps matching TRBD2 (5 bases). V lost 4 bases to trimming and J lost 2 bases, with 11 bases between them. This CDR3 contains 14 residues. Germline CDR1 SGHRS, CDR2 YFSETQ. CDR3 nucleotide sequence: TGCGCCAGCAGCACCGGACTCCTCACAGATACGCAGTATTTT. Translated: CASSTGLLTDTQYF.

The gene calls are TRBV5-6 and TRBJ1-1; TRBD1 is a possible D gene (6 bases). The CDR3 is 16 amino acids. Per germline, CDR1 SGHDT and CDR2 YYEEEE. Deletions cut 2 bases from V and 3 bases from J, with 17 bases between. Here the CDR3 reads CASSLVPVRGYTEAFF. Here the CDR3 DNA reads TGTGCCAGCAGCTTAGTTCCGGTCAGGGGCTACACTGAAGCTTTCTTT.

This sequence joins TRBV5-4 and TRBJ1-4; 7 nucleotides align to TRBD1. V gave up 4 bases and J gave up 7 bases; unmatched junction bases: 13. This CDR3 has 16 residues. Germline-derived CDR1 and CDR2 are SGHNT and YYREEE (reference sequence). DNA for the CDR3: TGTGCCAGCAGCCCTAACCGGGGACAGAACATTGAAAAACTGTTTTTT. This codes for CASSPNRGQNIEKLFF.